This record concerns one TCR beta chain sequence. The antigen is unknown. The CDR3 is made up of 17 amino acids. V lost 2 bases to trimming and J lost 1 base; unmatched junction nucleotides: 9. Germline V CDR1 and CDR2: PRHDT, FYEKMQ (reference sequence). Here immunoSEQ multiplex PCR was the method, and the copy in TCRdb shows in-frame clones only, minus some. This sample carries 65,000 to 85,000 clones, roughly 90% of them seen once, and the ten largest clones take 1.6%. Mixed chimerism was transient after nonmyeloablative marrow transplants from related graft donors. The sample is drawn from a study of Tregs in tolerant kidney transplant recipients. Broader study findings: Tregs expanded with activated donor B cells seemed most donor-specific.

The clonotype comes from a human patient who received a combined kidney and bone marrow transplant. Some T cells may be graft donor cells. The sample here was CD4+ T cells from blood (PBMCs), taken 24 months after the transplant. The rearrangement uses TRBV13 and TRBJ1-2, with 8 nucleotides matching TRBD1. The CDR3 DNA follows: TGTGCCAGCAGCTTACAGAGAGGACAGGGCCATAACTATGGCTACACCTTC. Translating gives CASSLQRGQGHNYGYTF.